The 23 T cell receptor beta chains given below trace back to one sample, sequenced in a study of T cells in women clearing cervical HPV infection. The table came from immunoSEQ multiplex PCR; TCRdb's copy has only in-frame clones and leaves some out. The sample table sets out approximately 49,000 clones. The sequenced material came from blood buffy coat. The origin of the receptors is a woman between 18 and 75 years old with a cervical HPV16 infection that either progressed to CIN3+ or cleared (not recorded which).

Turning to this clone: The CDR3 end falls 3 residues outside the read, so it is completed with the germline J gene. This chain joins TRBV5-1 and TRBJ2-1; weak D call: TRBD2 (5 bases). Trimming stripped 3 bases from V and 2 bases from J, with 6 bases between. Germline values: CDR1 SGHRS, CDR2 YFSETQ. The CDR3 loop spans 13 amino acids. Partial CDR3 DNA: TGCGCCAGCAGCTCGACTACCTACAATGAG. Translating it yields CASSSTTYNE. The full CDR3 protein reads CASSSTTYNEQFF.

As regards this clone: The CDR3 end lies 3 residues beyond the end of the read and is filled in from the germline J gene. This chain joins TRBV20-1 and TRBJ1-1; 9 bases agree with TRBD1. This CDR3 has 15 residues. Trimming took 1 base from V and 2 from J; bases not matched to a gene: 5. Germline values: CDR1 DFQATT, CDR2 SNEGSKA (reference sequence). The sequenced part of the CDR3 DNA is TGCAGTGCTAGAGGGGGACAGGGACATAACACTGAA. Protein product: CSARGGQGHNTE. The entire CDR3 reads CSARGGQGHNTEAFF.

A word on this clone: The read finishes 3 residues shy of the CDR3 end, and the germline J gene is used to complete it. The chain has TRBV10-2 and TRBJ1-5; D gene unclear. Trimming pared 10 bases from V and 8 bases from J, leaving 21 bases between. The CDR3 runs 14 residues. The germline V gene encodes CDR1 WSHSY and CDR2 SAAADI. CDR3 DNA (partial): TGCGCCACCTTACCAACCCTACTTAGGGAGCCC. Its protein is CATLPTLLREP. The full-length CDR3 reads as CATLPTLLREPQHF.

A word on this clone: The missing CDR3 end, 3 residues past where the read stops, is filled in from the germline J gene. This sequence joins TRBV5-1 and TRBJ2-3; D is perhaps TRBD2 (6 bases). The CDR3 spans 13 residues. Trimming took 0 bases from V and 6 from J, leaving 8 bases between them. Per the germline V gene, CDR1 is SGHRS and CDR2 is YFSETQ. CDR3 residues: CASSLGRGDTQYF. The CDR3 bases that were read are TGCGCCAGCAGCTTGGGTCGGGGGGATACG.

Notes on this clone: The CDR3 extends 3 residues past the end of the read, so its final part is completed from the germline J gene. The rearrangement links TRBV27 to TRBJ2-3, with D perhaps TRBD1 (5 bases). The CDR3 runs to 16 residues. Germline V gives CDR1 MNHEY, CDR2 SMNVEV (reference sequence). Trimming removed 6 bases from V and 5 bases from J, with 21 bases in between. The part of the CDR3 DNA that was read is TGTGCCAGCAGGATTAACAGGAACCGGAGTAGAGATACG. Amino acid sequence: CASRINRNRSRDT. The CDR3 as a whole reads CASRINRNRSRDTQYF.

Remarks on this clone: The sequence runs out 3 residues before the end of the CDR3; the remainder is reconstructed from the germline J gene. This chain links TRBV7-3 with TRBJ1-3; 9 nucleotides align to TRBD1. J was trimmed by 0 bases and V by 1 base; bases with no gene match: 13. Germline loops: CDR1 SGHTA, CDR2 FQGTGA. The CDR3 has 20 residues. CDR3 DNA, as far as it was read: TGTGCCAGCAGCTTAAAGGGGCCGGGACAGGGCCCCACCTCTGGAAACACC. It codes for CASSLKGPGQGPTSGNT. The whole CDR3 sequence reads CASSLKGPGQGPTSGNTIYF.

Concerning this clone: The read finishes 3 residues shy of the CDR3 end, and the germline J gene is used to complete it. The chain recombines TRBV19 with TRBJ1-5, with 7 bases aligning to TRBD1. Germline V gives CDR1 LNHDA, CDR2 SQIVND (reference sequence). The V gene end was trimmed by 4 bases and the J gene end by 6 bases; junction bases not matched to a gene: 6. The CDR3 spans 14 residues. The CDR3 bases that were read are TGTGCCAGTAGTACTTTGACAGGGAGTCAGCCC. Protein product: CASSTLTGSQP. In full, the CDR3 reads CASSTLTGSQPQHF.

Notes on this clone: The read terminates 3 residues before the CDR3 end, so the remaining end is supplied by the germline J gene. The V gene is TRBV11-2, the J gene TRBJ2-7; TRBD1 matches 7 bases. J gave up 6 bases and V 0 bases, and 8 bases lay outside the gene matches. Germline loops: CDR1 SGHAT, CDR2 FQNNGV. This CDR3 has 15 residues. The DNA read from the CDR3 is TGTGCCAGCAGCTTAGATTTTGGTAGGGGGCGCGAG. Its protein is CASSLDFGRGRE. Given in full, the CDR3 is CASSLDFGRGREQYF.

Notes on this clone: Read coverage stops 3 residues before the CDR3 terminus; the germline J gene supplies the remainder. The chain couples TRBV20-1 to TRBJ2-3; the match to TRBD2 covers 9 bases. Germline assignment: CDR1 DFQATT and CDR2 SNEGSKA (reference sequence). The CDR3 spans 16 residues. Losses at the gene ends were 5 bases for V and 0 bases for J; bases not matched to a gene: 9. CDR3 bases read: TGCAGTGCTCCTACGCCCACTAGCGGGAGCACAGATACG. Translating it yields CSAPTPTSGSTDT. The complete CDR3 protein is CSAPTPTSGSTDTQYF.

In the case of this clone: Sequencing ends 3 residues short of the CDR3 end; the germline J gene provides the rest. The V call is TRBV7-6, the J call TRBJ2-7; D remains ambiguous. Germline V lookup: CDR1 SGHVS, CDR2 FNYEAQ. The V end lost 1 base, the J end lost 3 bases, and 7 bases lay between the germline ends. The CDR3 sequence is 13 residues long. The CDR3 DNA, read in part, is TGTGCCAGCAGCTTAGGACTCAGCTACGAG. Translation gives CASSLGLSYE. The entire CDR3 reads CASSLGLSYEQYF.

Worth noting for this clone: The read finishes 3 residues shy of the CDR3 end, and the germline J gene is used to complete it. The rearrangement uses TRBV11-3 and TRBJ1-1; 7 nucleotides match TRBD1. This CDR3 has 15 amino acids. The J segment lost 3 bases and the V segment lost 8 bases, leaving 12 bases of the junction unmatched. The germline gives CDR1 SGHNT, CDR2 YENEEA. The CDR3 here is CASGERQGLDTEAFF. The DNA read from the CDR3 is TGTGCCAGCGGGGAGCGACAGGGTTTGGACACTGAA.

Notes on this clone: With the read ending 3 residues before the CDR3 end, the germline J gene is used to fill in that end. This sequence joins TRBV4-2 and TRBJ1-1; the match to TRBD1 covers 7 bases. CDR1 is LGHNA, CDR2 YNFKEQ, per germline. The CDR3 is 13 amino acids. The junction had 5 bases not matched to a gene; V was cut back by 4 bases and J by 6 bases. The CDR3 sequence is CASSLLGGSEAFF. CDR3 DNA, as far as it was read: TGTGCCAGCAGCCTCCTAGGGGGCTCTGAA.

Remarks on this clone: The read comes to an end 3 residues before the CDR3 does, leaving the germline J gene to fill in the end. The chain employs TRBV20-1 and TRBJ1-5, with D possibly being TRBD1 (6 bases). In germline, CDR1 is DFQATT, CDR2 SNEGSKA (reference sequence). CDR3 size: 16 residues. V lost 2 bases to trimming and J lost 4 bases, with 18 bases between them. The CDR3: CSARPTRTDENQPQHF. The part of the CDR3 DNA that was read is TGCAGTGCTAGACCAACGAGGACAGATGAGAATCAGCCC.

As concerns this clone: The read stops 3 residues short of the end of the CDR3; the missing end is completed from the germline J gene. The V gene is TRBV10-1, the J gene TRBJ2-5; 9 bases fit TRBD2. V shed 3 bases, J shed 3 bases, and the junction held 5 bases outside the gene matches. CDR3 length equals 15 residues. Looked up from germline, CDR1 is WNHNN and CDR2 is SYGVQD (reference sequence). The DNA read from the CDR3 is TGCGCCAGCAGTGAAGTAGCGGGAGTAAAAGAGACC. Translating it yields CASSEVAGVKET. The complete CDR3 reads CASSEVAGVKETQYF.

In the case of this clone: The missing CDR3 end, 3 residues past where the read stops, is filled in from the germline J gene. The rearrangement joins TRBV2 to TRBJ2-1; 7 bases are shared with TRBD2. Germline values: CDR1 SNHLY, CDR2 FYNNEI. Trimming cost V 1 base and J 4 bases; bases outside gene matches: 7. This CDR3 has 16 residues. CDR3 residues: CASSEGSSGPYNEQFF. The DNA read from the CDR3 is TGTGCCAGCAGTGAAGGTAGTAGCGGGCCTTACAATGAG.

Details on this clone: Coverage ceases 3 residues before the CDR3 finishes, and the germline J gene fills in the end. This sequence joins TRBV20-1 and TRBJ2-5, with 9 bases lining up with TRBD2. This CDR3 contains 14 residues. The ends lost 3 bases at V and 5 bases at J; junction bases unmatched: 7. Germline V gene lookup returns CDR1 DFQATT and CDR2 SNEGSKA (reference sequence). CDR3 bases read: TGCAGTGCTAGTATAGCGGGAGCCGCTGAGACC. Translation: CSASIAGAAET. Given in full, the CDR3 is CSASIAGAAETQYF.

On this clone: The read gets to within 3 residues of the CDR3 end, and the germline J gene fills in the rest. The rearrangement links TRBV7-2 to TRBJ2-1, with 11 positions matching TRBD2. Trimming removed 4 bases from V and 2 bases from J; junction bases left unmatched: 1. The CDR3 spans 15 residues. CDR1 SGHTA and CDR2 FQGNSA come from the germline V gene. CDR3 DNA (partial): TGTGCCAGCAGCTGGGGACTAGCGGCCTACAATGAG. It codes for CASSWGLAAYNE. The complete CDR3 reads CASSWGLAAYNEQFF.

For this clone: Coverage ceases 3 residues before the CDR3 finishes, and the germline J gene fills in the end. The genes are TRBV15 and TRBJ2-1; D gene uncertain. The germline CDR1 and CDR2 sequences are LNHNV and YYDKDF (reference sequence). Trimming shortened V by 4 bases and J by 2 bases, and 6 bases separated the two germline ends. The CDR3 has 13 amino acids. The CDR3 DNA, read in part, is TGTGCCACCAGCACCTATCCCTACAATGAG. Encoded protein: CATSTYPYNE. The full CDR3 is CATSTYPYNEQFF.

In the case of this clone: The read stops 3 residues short of the end of the CDR3; the missing end is completed from the germline J gene. The J gene is TRBJ2-3, the V gene TRBV7-9; D is perhaps TRBD1 (6 bases). The CDR3 runs 14 residues. The V gene's germline CDR1 is SEHNR and CDR2 FQNEAQ (reference sequence). V was trimmed by 1 base and J by 6 bases, leaving 11 bases between them. The sequenced CDR3 bases are TGTGCCAGCAGCTTAGTGGGGGCTGCTGATACG. Translated: CASSLVGAADT. The whole CDR3 sequence reads CASSLVGAADTQYF.

As regards this clone: The read stops 3 residues short of the end of the CDR3; the missing end is completed from the germline J gene. The chain recombines TRBV20-1 with TRBJ2-1; 7 bases map to TRBD2. V shed 6 bases, J shed 0 bases, and the junction held 17 bases outside the gene matches. The CDR3 sequence is 18 residues long. CDR1 is DFQATT and CDR2 is SNEGSKA in the germline V gene (reference sequence). CDR3: CSAPMTSMSMGSYNEQFF. CDR3 bases read: TGCAGTGCCCCGATGACTAGCATGTCCATGGGCTCCTACAATGAG.

As concerns this clone: Coverage ceases 3 residues before the CDR3 finishes, and the germline J gene fills in the end. The J gene is TRBJ1-1, the V gene TRBV5-4; 11 nucleotides align to TRBD1. The germline CDR1 and CDR2 sequences are SGHNT and YYREEE (reference sequence). This CDR3 region has 15 residues. This CDR3 is CASSSGDRGRIEAFF. The sequenced part of the CDR3 DNA is TGTGCCAGCAGCTCGGGGGACAGGGGGAGAATCGAA.

A note on this clone: The read terminates 3 residues before the CDR3 end, so the remaining end is supplied by the germline J gene. The chain has TRBV20-1 and TRBJ2-3, with TRBD2 identical over 10 bases. Germline V CDR1 and CDR2: DFQATT, SNEGSKA (reference sequence). V gave up 5 bases and J gave up 2 bases; unmatched junction bases: 10. The CDR3 consists of 16 residues. CDR3 region: CSASPVAGGLTDTQYF. Incomplete CDR3 DNA: TGCAGTGCTTCCCCTGTAGCGGGAGGACTCACAGATACG.

A word on this clone: Sequencing ends 3 residues short of the CDR3 end; the germline J gene provides the rest. The rearrangement joins TRBV28 to TRBJ2-3; tentatively, D is TRBD1 (5 bases). The germline CDR1 and CDR2 sequences are MDHEN and SYDVKM. The length of the CDR3 is 14 residues. The CDR3 spells CASSLRGGAGTQYF. The sequenced CDR3 bases are TGTGCCAGCAGTTTACGAGGTGGGGCCGGAACG.